This T cell receptor (beta chain) is from a study of blood T cell repertoires in COVID-19. Study-level information: The United States, Italy and Spain were the sources of the acute and convalescent COVID-19 samples. In each case, the material was cDNA or gDNA derived from T cells, B-cell-depleted T cells, or PBMCs.

Original methodology: Reference gene primers were amplified, and this amplification served to estimate nucleated cell counts. Here immunoSEQ multiplex PCR was the method, and the copy in TCRdb shows in-frame clones only, minus some. V and J calls and clone size come straight from that table; D and trimming were deduced from the DNA. This sample has about 54,000 clones, with about nine tenths found just once. Germline CDR1 reads SGHRS; CDR2 reads YFSETQ. The length of the CDR3 is 15 residues. V dropped 4 bases and J dropped 6; count of bases not matched to a gene: 6. This receptor was obtained from a human donor in a cohort sampled during active COVID-19. The chain is built from TRBV5-1 and TRBJ2-7, with 14 bases aligning to TRBD2. Sequencing input: peripheral blood. The DNA for the CDR3 is TGCGCCAGCAGCGGGGGACTAGCGGGGGCACGCGAGCAGTACTTC. Translation gives CASSGGLAGAREQYF.